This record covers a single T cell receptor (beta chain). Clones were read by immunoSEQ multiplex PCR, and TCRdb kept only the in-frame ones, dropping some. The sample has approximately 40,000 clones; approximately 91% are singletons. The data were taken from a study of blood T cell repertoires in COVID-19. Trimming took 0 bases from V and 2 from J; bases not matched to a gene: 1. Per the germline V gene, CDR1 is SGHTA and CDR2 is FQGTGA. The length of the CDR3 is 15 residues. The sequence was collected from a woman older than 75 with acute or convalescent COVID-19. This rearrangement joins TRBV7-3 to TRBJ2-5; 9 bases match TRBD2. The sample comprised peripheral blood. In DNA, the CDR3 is TGTGCCAGCAGCTTAACTAGCGGGGGACAAGAGACCCAGTACTTC. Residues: CASSLTSGGQETQYF.